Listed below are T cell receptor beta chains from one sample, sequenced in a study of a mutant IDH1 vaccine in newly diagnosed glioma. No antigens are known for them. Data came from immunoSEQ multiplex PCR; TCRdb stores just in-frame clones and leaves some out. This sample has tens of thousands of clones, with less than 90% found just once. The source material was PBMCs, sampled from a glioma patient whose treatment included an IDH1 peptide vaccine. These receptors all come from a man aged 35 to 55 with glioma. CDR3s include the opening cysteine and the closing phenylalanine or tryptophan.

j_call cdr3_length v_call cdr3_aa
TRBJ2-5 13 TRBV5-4 CASSFTSRETQYF
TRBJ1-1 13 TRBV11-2 CASSLFAGAEAFF
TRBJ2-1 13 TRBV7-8 CASSLGLNNEQFF
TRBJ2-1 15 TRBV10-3 CAIRNRNRSYNEQFF
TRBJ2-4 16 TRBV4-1 CASSQDVTGPKNIQYF
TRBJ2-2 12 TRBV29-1 CSVVQGTGELFF
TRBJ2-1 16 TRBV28 CASSPGPAGTYNEQFF
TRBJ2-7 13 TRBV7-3 CASSPGPGDEQYF
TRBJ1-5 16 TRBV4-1 CASSQDRVGGNQPQHF
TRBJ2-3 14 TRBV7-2 CASSLGWGRDTQYF
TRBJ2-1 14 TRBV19 CASNKRELYNEQFF
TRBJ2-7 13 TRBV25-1 CASSDRWRDEQYF
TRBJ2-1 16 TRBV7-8 CASSLADRTPINEQFF
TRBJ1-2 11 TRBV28 CASSFVGAYTF
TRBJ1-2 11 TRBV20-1 CSASAGSGYTF
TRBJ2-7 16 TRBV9 CASSVGGKGGIYEQYF
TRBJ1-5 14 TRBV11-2 CASSLDPSNQPQHF
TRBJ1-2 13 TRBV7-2 CASSLSDVIGYTF
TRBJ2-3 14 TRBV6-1 CASKEAASTDTQYF
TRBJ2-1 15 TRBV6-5 CASSYTSGRMNEQFF
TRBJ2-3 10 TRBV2 CASRADTQYF
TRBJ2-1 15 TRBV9 CASSVVGDSYNEQFF
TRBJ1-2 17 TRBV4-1 CASSHQAQGTANYGYTF
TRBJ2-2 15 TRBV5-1 CASSLRGLNTGELFF
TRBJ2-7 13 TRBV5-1 CASSVWWSYEQYF
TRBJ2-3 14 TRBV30 CAWSVGGGQDTQYF
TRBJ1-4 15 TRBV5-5 CASSVTGGLREKLFF
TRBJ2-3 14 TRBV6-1 CASQGGGSSDTQYF
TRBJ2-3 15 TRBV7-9 CASSPRGGRTDTQYF
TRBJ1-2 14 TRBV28 CASSLVVLNYGYTF
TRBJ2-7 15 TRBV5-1 CASSPGLPSSYEQYF
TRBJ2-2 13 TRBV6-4 CASSESPTGELFF
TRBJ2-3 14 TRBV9 CASSVISSSDTQYF
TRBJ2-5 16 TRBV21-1 CASSKALRLAGETQYF
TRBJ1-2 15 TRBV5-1 CASSRGDRASRGYTF
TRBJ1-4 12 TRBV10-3 CAIGAGSGKLFF
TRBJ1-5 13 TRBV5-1 CATEGRGSRPQHF
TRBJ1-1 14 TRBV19 CASSETGGSTEAFF
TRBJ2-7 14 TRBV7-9 CASSSGLAPLEQYF
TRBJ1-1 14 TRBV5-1 CASRGGASGTEAFF
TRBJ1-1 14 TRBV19 CASSWGHLNTEAFF
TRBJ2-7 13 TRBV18 CASSPADTYEQYF
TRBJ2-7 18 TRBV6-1 CASSDHLTRRQGPYEQYF
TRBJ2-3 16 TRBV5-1 CASSSLEGPSTDTQYF
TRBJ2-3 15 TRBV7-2 CASSLGTTSTDTQYF
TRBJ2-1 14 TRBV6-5 CASHGGSGKNEQFF
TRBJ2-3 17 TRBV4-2 CASSQVGLAGTTDTQYF
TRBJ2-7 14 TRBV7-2 CASSPQGTVYEQYF